A selection of T cell receptor beta chains follows, all from one sample in a study of CD8 T cells in Susac syndrome. TCRdb processed the immunoSEQ multiplex PCR reads anew with MiXCR; each CDR3 protein has one entry. The table lists fewer than 90,000 distinct CDR3 sequences, approximately 93% of them singletons. The sequencing input was CD8+ T cells from PBMCs. Source of these receptors: a human donor with Susac syndrome. The conserved cysteine and the conserved F or W are not part of the CDR3 here. Each record gives: CDR3 length, clone size, V gene, J gene, CDR3 protein. Clone size is shown for a subset of rows, as once, few, many or a class of expanded clone.

length: 13
size: .
V: TRBV28
J: TRBJ2-7
CDR3: ASSLSQRGAYEQY

length: 15
size: .
V: TRBV3-1
J: TRBJ2-3
CDR3: ASSPRTSGRELDTQY

length: 11
size: .
V: TRBV28
J: TRBJ2-7
CDR3: ASSLGTGWEQY

length: 11
size: .
V: TRBV5-4
J: TRBJ1-2
CDR3: ASSSDRDYGYT

length: 13
size: .
V: TRBV20-1
J: TRBJ2-2
CDR3: SAFSGKANTGELF

length: 12
size: .
V: TRBV12-3/TRBV12-4
J: TRBJ1-2
CDR3: ASSLEQGSGGYT

length: 12
size: .
V: TRBV15
J: TRBJ2-4
CDR3: ATTETAAKNIQY

length: 12
size: .
V: TRBV16
J: TRBJ2-7
CDR3: ASSQSGGSYEQY

length: 12
size: .
V: TRBV25-1
J: TRBJ2-1
CDR3: ASSAIAGYNEQF

length: 15
size: .
V: TRBV24-1
J: TRBJ1-1
CDR3: ATSDLGQEPMNTEAF

length: 13
size: .
V: TRBV27
J: TRBJ1-4
CDR3: ASSLRAALRETLF

length: 12
size: .
V: TRBV5-4
J: TRBJ2-5
CDR3: ASSHDGVGETQY

length: 12
size: .
V: TRBV27
J: TRBJ1-2
CDR3: ASSLGQGAEGYT

length: 12
size: .
V: TRBV6-2/TRBV6-3
J: TRBJ2-7
CDR3: ASSEGTGRDEQY

length: 14
size: .
V: TRBV29-1
J: TRBJ2-3
CDR3: SVDWEGPRSTDTQY

length: 11
size: .
V: TRBV5-1
J: TRBJ2-5
CDR3: ASSQWRQETQY

length: 13
size: .
V: TRBV9
J: TRBJ2-7
CDR3: ASSSILEGLDEQY

length: 14
size: .
V: TRBV5-1
J: TRBJ2-7
CDR3: ASSLGVAGDLYEQY

length: 13
size: once
V: TRBV30
J: TRBJ2-1
CDR3: AWTQNAGGFYEQF

length: 14
size: .
V: TRBV20-1
J: TRBJ2-3
CDR3: SARGSPSGSTDTQY

length: 15
size: .
V: TRBV2
J: TRBJ1-4
CDR3: ASRGTGYTRGHEKLF

length: 12
size: .
V: TRBV19
J: TRBJ1-5
CDR3: ASTSQYSNQPQH

length: 15
size: .
V: TRBV28
J: TRBJ2-7
CDR3: ASSPSGGRAFRNEQY

length: 15
size: .
V: TRBV24-1
J: TRBJ2-2
CDR3: ATSVPPEGNRGGELF

length: 12
size: .
V: TRBV9
J: TRBJ2-1
CDR3: ASSALEPPWEQF

length: 11
size: once
V: TRBV12-3/TRBV12-4
J: TRBJ2-1
CDR3: ASSLAEGVEQF

length: 12
size: few
V: TRBV5-1
J: TRBJ2-1
CDR3: ASSLEVGWVSQF

length: 13
size: once
V: TRBV5-4
J: TRBJ1-2
CDR3: ASSTLDRGAYGYT

length: 12
size: .
V: TRBV7-2
J: TRBJ1-4
CDR3: ASSPGHKGEKLF

length: 12
size: .
V: TRBV12-3/TRBV12-4
J: TRBJ1-5
CDR3: ASSLEAGNQPQH

length: 12
size: few
V: TRBV5-1
J: TRBJ2-7
CDR3: ASSLGGTSYEQY

length: 14
size: .
V: TRBV7-9
J: TRBJ1-1
CDR3: ASSQLRTGLGTEAF

length: 13
size: .
V: TRBV5-5
J: TRBJ1-2
CDR3: ASSPGDITNYGYT

length: 11
size: .
V: TRBV29-1
J: TRBJ1-1
CDR3: SVDNGGDTEAF

length: 11
size: .
V: TRBV11-2
J: TRBJ2-5
CDR3: ASRGLRAETQY

length: 14
size: once
V: TRBV6-1
J: TRBJ2-1
CDR3: ASSEGLAGRYNEQF

length: 16
size: .
V: TRBV15
J: TRBJ1-4
CDR3: ATSRDERITATNEKLF

length: 12
size: .
V: TRBV6-2/TRBV6-3
J: TRBJ1-1
CDR3: ASSAAALYTEAF

length: 9
size: .
V: TRBV20-1
J: TRBJ2-5
CDR3: SANIQETQY

length: 12
size: .
V: TRBV7-2
J: TRBJ2-7
CDR3: ASTLGLAGGEQY

length: 13
size: .
V: TRBV7-9
J: TRBJ1-1
CDR3: ASSLEGQLNTEAF

length: 15
size: .
V: TRBV4-2
J: TRBJ2-7
CDR3: ASSHQRGRTGAYEQY